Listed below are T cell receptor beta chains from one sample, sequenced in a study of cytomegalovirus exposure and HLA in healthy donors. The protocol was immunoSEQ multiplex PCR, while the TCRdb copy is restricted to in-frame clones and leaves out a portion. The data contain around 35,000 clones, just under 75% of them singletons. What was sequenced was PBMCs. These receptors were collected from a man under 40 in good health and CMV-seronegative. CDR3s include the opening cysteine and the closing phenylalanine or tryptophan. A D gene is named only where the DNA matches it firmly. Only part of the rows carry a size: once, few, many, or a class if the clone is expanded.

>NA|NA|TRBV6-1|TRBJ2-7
CASRETNGAYEQYF
TGTGCCAGCAGGGAGACGAACGGGGCCTACGAGCAGTACTTC
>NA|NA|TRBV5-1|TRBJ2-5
CATQRGGYEETQYF
TGCGCCACCCAAAGGGGGGGCTATGAGGAGACCCAGTACTTC
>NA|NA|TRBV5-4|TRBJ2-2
CASSSLETGELFF
TGTGCCAGCAGTTCACTAGAGACCGGGGAGCTGTTTTTT
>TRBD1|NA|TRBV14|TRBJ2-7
CASSPTGGAGYEQYF
TGTGCCAGCAGCCCGACAGGGGGCGCGGGGTACGAGCAGTACTTC
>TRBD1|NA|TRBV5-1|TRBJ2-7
CASRIGTGGPEQYF
TGCGCCAGCAGGATAGGGACAGGGGGCCCCGAGCAGTACTTC
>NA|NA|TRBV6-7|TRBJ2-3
CASRYYQVSATDTQYF
TGTGCCAGCAGGTACTATCAGGTTTCGGCCACAGATACGCAGTATTTT
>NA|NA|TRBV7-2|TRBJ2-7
CASSLGDRVREQYF
TGTGCCAGCAGCTTAGGCGATAGAGTGCGCGAGCAGTACTTC
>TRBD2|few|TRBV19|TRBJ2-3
CASSGTSGHTDTQYF
TGTGCCAGTAGCGGGACTAGCGGACACACAGATACGCAGTATTTT
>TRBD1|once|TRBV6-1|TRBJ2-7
CASSETGTGAYEQYF
TGTGCCAGCAGTGAAACGGGGACAGGTGCCTACGAGCAGTACTTC
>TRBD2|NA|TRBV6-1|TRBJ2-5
CASSGGLAGGETQYF
TGTGCCAGCAGTGGGGGACTAGCGGGGGGGGAGACCCAGTACTTC
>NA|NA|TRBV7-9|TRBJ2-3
CASSFGGTTDTQYF
TGTGCCAGCAGCTTCGGGGGGACAACAGATACGCAGTATTTT
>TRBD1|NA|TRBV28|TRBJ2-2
CAIDTTGGTGELFF
TGTGCCATCGACACGACAGGGGGCACCGGGGAGCTGTTTTTT
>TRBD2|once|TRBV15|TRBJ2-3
CATSAGTSGRFLGDTQYF
TGTGCCACCTCTGCCGGGACTAGCGGGAGGTTCCTCGGTGATACGCAGTATTTT
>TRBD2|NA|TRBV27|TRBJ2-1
CASSFGRGNVNEQFF
TGTGCCAGCAGTTTTGGGCGGGGGAACGTCAATGAGCAGTTCTTC
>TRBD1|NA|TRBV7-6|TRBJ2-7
CASSLAQQGLGEQYF
TGTGCCAGCAGCTTAGCCCAACAGGGGCTGGGCGAGCAGTACTTC
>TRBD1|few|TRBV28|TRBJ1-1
CASSSTGFEAFF
TGTGCCAGCAGTTCGACAGGGTTTGAAGCTTTCTTT
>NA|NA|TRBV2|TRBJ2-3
CASSESSSRAPTDTQYF
TGTGCCAGCAGTGAATCTTCGTCGCGGGCGCCCACAGATACGCAGTATTTT
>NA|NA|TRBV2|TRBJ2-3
CASSDQSLGTDTQYF
TGTGCCAGCAGTGATCAGTCTTTGGGCACAGATACGCAGTATTTT
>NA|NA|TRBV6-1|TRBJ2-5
CASSEDPVLGEETQYF
TGTGCCAGCAGTGAGGACCCCGTCTTGGGAGAAGAGACCCAGTACTTC
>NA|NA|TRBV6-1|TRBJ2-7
CASSVGKLTAYEQYF
TGTGCCAGCAGTGTCGGCAAACTAACCGCCTACGAGCAGTACTTC
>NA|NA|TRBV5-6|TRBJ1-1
CASSLRGTEAFF
TGTGCCAGCAGCTTAAGAGGGACTGAAGCTTTCTTT
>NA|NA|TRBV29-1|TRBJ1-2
CSVEELQGPYGYPF
TGCAGCGTTGAAGAATTGCAGGGGCCATATGGCTACCCCTTC
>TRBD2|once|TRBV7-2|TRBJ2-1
CASSLVWLTSGTNYNEQFF
TGTGCCAGCAGCTTAGTTTGGCTGACTAGCGGGACTAATTACAATGAGCAGTTCTTC
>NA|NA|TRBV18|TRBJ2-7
CASSPGPGFHEQYF
TGTGCCAGCTCACCAGGCCCAGGCTTCCACGAGCAGTACTTC
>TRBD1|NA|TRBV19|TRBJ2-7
CASTPPPGTGSYEQYF
TGTGCCAGTACCCCACCCCCCGGGACAGGGTCCTACGAGCAGTACTTC
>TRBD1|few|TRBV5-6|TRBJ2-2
CASSLAVQGYTGELFF
TGTGCCAGCAGCTTGGCGGTACAGGGGTACACCGGGGAGCTGTTTTTT
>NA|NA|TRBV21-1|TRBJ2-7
CASSPRTGSVDEQYF
TGTGCCAGCAGCCCCCGGACAGGGAGCGTCGACGAGCAGTACTTC